This entry lists 30 T cell receptor beta chains sequenced from one sample in a study of CD8 T cells in Susac syndrome. RNA was extracted with the RNeasy kit, and a quantity of roughly 0.5 to 1 ug was reverse transcribed using random hexamers. From the immunoSEQ multiplex PCR reads, TCRdb called clonotypes with MiXCR, one entry per CDR3 protein. This sample has 110,000 or so distinct CDR3 sequences, with approximately 93% found just once. The specimen was CD4+ T cells from PBMCs. These receptors originate from a human donor with multiple sclerosis.

The chain is built from TRBV3-1 and TRBJ2-3; 7 bases are shared with TRBD2. The CDR3 is 15 amino acids. With 8 bases clipped from V and 2 bases from J, the junction kept 10 bases outside the gene matches. CDR1 and CDR2 (germline): LGHDT, YNNKEL (reference sequence). CDR3 protein: CASGRRGDLTDTQYF. The CDR3 coding sequence is TGTGCCAGCGGAAGACGGGGGGATCTCACAGATACGCAGTATTTT.

The V call is TRBV6-2 or TRBV6-3, the J call TRBJ1-1; no definite D call. This CDR3 comprises 14 residues. CDR1 MNHEY and CDR2 SVGEGT come from the germline V gene. Trimming cost V 7 bases and J 4 bases, with 16 bases left between them. This CDR3 is CASKGSAVVTEAFF. CDR3 bases: TGTGCCAGCAAGGGCAGTGCGGTGGTCACTGAAGCTTTCTTT.

The genes are TRBV25-1 and TRBJ2-5; 7 bases are a match to TRBD1. The ends lost 1 base at V and 1 base at J; junction bases unmatched: 3. CDR3 length equals 15 residues. Per the germline V gene, CDR1 is MGHDK and CDR2 is SYGVNS. CDR3 DNA: TGTGCCAGCAGTGAATTTACAGGGGCCCAAGAGACCCAGTACTTC. It is translated as CASSEFTGAQETQYF.

CDR3 DNA sequence: TGTGCCAGCAGGCCACCACAGGGGGTACCAGATACGCAGTATTTT. This codes for CASRPPQGVPDTQYF. The chain is built from TRBV12-3 or TRBV12-4 and TRBJ2-3; 8 bases are shared with TRBD1. V shed 6 bases, J shed 4 bases, and the junction held 9 bases outside the gene matches. The CDR3 is made up of 15 amino acids.

This sequence joins TRBV10-3 and TRBJ1-3; TRBD1 might be the D (5 bases). In germline, CDR1 is ENHRY, CDR2 SYGVKD. V shed 11 bases and J shed 0 bases, with 14 bases lying between them. The CDR3 covers 14 residues. The CDR3 protein is CASRDPDSGNTIYF. CDR3 bases: TGTGCCTCCAGGGACCCCGACTCTGGAAACACCATATATTTT.

This chain uses TRBV10-3 with TRBJ1-6; D gene unclear. This CDR3 comprises 13 residues. Germline lookup yields CDR1 ENHRY and CDR2 SYGVKD. V was shortened by 4 bases and J by 6 bases, with 7 bases between the two germline ends. Here the CDR3 reads CAISVVTNSPLHF. CDR3 bases: TGTGCCATCAGTGTAGTGACTAATTCACCCCTCCACTTT.

This clonotype has only one observation. The rearrangement links TRBV2 to TRBJ2-1, with D possibly matching TRBD1 (5 bases). Trimming took 1 base from V and 9 from J, leaving 19 bases between them. The CDR3 is made up of 16 amino acids. CDR1 and CDR2 from the germline V gene are SNHLY and FYNNEI. CDR3: CASSEDVRQGGGEQFF. The CDR3 nucleotides read TGTGCCAGCAGTGAAGATGTCCGGCAGGGCGGCGGTGAGCAGTTCTTC.

This clonotype was detected only a few times. The genes are TRBV6-1 and TRBJ2-7; 8 bases are shared with TRBD1. V lost 5 bases and J lost 5; bases outside the gene matches: 5. The CDR3 runs 13 residues. Per germline, CDR1 MNHNS and CDR2 SASEGT. DNA of the CDR3: TGTGCCAGCAGTCCAGACAGGGGCAACGAGCAGTACTTC. It codes for CASSPDRGNEQYF.

This clonotype appeared a single time. The V call is TRBV30, the J call TRBJ2-1; 7 bases map to TRBD2. J lost 9 bases, V lost 5 bases, and 1 base had no gene match. CDR1 is GTSNPN and CDR2 is SVGIG in the germline V gene (reference sequence). This CDR3 spans 10 amino acids. The CDR3 region has the DNA TGTGCCTGGGGGACTATTGAGCAGTTCTTC. It translates to CAWGTIEQFF.

This chain connects TRBV28 to TRBJ2-7; D gene unclear. Germline values: CDR1 MDHEN, CDR2 SYDVKM. Trimming removed 6 bases at V and 4 bases at J, with 22 bases between. The CDR3 has 16 amino acids. This CDR3 reads CASSDTNQAAWYEQYF. In DNA form, the CDR3 reads TGTGCCAGCAGCGACACTAACCAGGCTGCTTGGTACGAGCAGTACTTC.

The gene calls are TRBV3-1 and TRBJ2-3, with 7 positions matching TRBD2. CDR1 LGHDT and CDR2 YNNKEL come from the germline V gene (reference sequence). The CDR3 is 15 residues long. V shed 0 bases and J 6 bases; nucleotides not matched to a gene: 6. CDR3 DNA sequence: TGTGCCAGCAGCCAAGATATGGGGGGGATCGATACGCAGTATTTT. The encoded protein is CASSQDMGGIDTQYF.

V and J are TRBV19 and TRBJ1-2; D unclear. Germline values: CDR1 LNHDA, CDR2 SQIVND (reference sequence). The V and J ends lost 10 bases and 5 bases respectively, with 17 bases between them. This CDR3 spans 13 amino acids. CDR3 sequence: CATSSRAGYGYTF. The CDR3 DNA reads TGTGCCACCTCATCGCGGGCCGGATATGGCTACACCTTC.

The DNA for the CDR3 is TGTGCCAGCAGCTTTTCGAGCGGTCGGGGGGATACGCAGTATTTT. Its translation is CASSFSSGRGDTQYF. J is TRBJ2-3 and V is TRBV3-1; the D gene is possibly TRBD2 (6 bases). Trimming left V 5 bases short and J 6 bases short, with 18 bases between. CDR1 is LGHDT, CDR2 YNNKEL, per germline (reference sequence). The CDR3 length is 15 residues.

The CDR3 sequence is CSARRGLGQPQHF. The CDR3 DNA reads as TGCAGTGCCCGAAGGGGATTAGGTCAGCCCCAGCATTTT. The V and J genes are TRBV20-1 and TRBJ1-5; TRBD1 might be the D (5 bases). V was shortened by 6 bases and J by 6 bases, with 15 bases between the two germline ends. CDR3 size: 13 residues. Germline loops: CDR1 DFQATT, CDR2 SNEGSKA (reference sequence).

As DNA, the CDR3 is TGCAGCGGTAACCGCGGGACGAACACTGAAGCTTTCTTT. This gives the protein CSGNRGTNTEAFF. The chain combines TRBV29-1 with TRBJ1-1, with D perhaps matching TRBD1 (5 bases). Per the germline V gene, CDR1 is SQVTM and CDR2 is ANQGSEA. Trimming removed 7 bases from V and 1 base from J, with 13 bases in between. CDR3 size: 13 residues.

This chain connects TRBV7-9 to TRBJ1-4; D might be TRBD1 (6 bases). This CDR3 comprises 15 residues. Per germline, CDR1 SEHNR and CDR2 FQNEAQ (reference sequence). Trimming took 5 bases from V and 3 from J, leaving 13 bases between them. The CDR3 bases are TGTGCCAGCAGCCTCAGACAGGCCTCTAATGAAAAACTGTTTTTT. Its translation: CASSLRQASNEKLFF. Together with reference TRBV7-9 and TRBJ1-4, the CDR3 gives the full variable domain: DTGVSQNPRHKITKRGQNVTFRCDPISEHNRLYWYRQTLGQGPEFLTYFQNEAQLEKSRLLSDRFSAERPKGSFSTLEIQRTEQGDSAMYLCASSLRQASNEKLFFGSGTQLSVL.

J is TRBJ1-1 and V is TRBV28; 7 positions match TRBD1. CDR3 size: 15 residues. V shed 2 bases, J shed 4 bases, and the junction held 7 bases outside the gene matches. Germline V gene data show CDR1 as MDHEN and CDR2 as SYDVKM. The DNA for the CDR3 is TGTGCCAGCAGTTTAGAGGGGGCCCCATCCACTGAAGCTTTCTTT. This encodes CASSLEGAPSTEAFF.

The chain combines TRBV13 with TRBJ2-7; D possibly uses TRBD1 or TRBD2 (5 bases each). The CDR3 extends over 13 amino acids. V was cut by 8 bases and J by 1 base, with 12 bases left in between. The V gene's germline CDR1 is PRHDT and CDR2 FYEKMQ (reference sequence). The CDR3 DNA follows: TGTGCCAGCGGGGGTGTCCTATCCTACGAGCAGTACTTC. Translating gives CASGGVLSYEQYF. The full variable domain, in which reference TRBV13 and TRBJ2-7 provide the parts outside the CDR3, is AAGVIQSPRHLIKEKRETATLKCYPIPRHDTVYWYQQGPGQDPQFLISFYEKMQSDKGSIPDRFSAQQFSDYHSELNMSSLELGDSALYFCASGGVLSYEQYFGPGTRLTVT.

The gene calls are TRBV14 and TRBJ1-1, with unresolved D. V gave up 9 bases and J gave up 6 bases, with 14 bases separating them. Germline V gene sequence: CDR1 SGHDN, CDR2 FVKESK. The CDR3 contains 12 residues. CDR3: CASGAGWAEAFF. CDR3 nucleotides: TGTGCCAGTGGAGCAGGATGGGCTGAAGCTTTCTTT.

The chain employs TRBV6-2 or TRBV6-3 and TRBJ1-2; D gene ambiguous. The CDR3 has 13 residues. Germline V gives CDR1 MNHEY, CDR2 SVGEGT. The V end was cut by 2 bases, the J end by 8 bases, with 12 bases between. The CDR3 here is CASSYARMEGYTF. The CDR3 DNA reads as TGTGCCAGCAGTTACGCCAGGATGGAGGGCTACACCTTC.

This chain uses TRBV20-1 with TRBJ1-1; no definite D call. V lost 5 bases and J 6 bases, leaving 13 bases between the germline ends. The germline V gene has CDR1 DFQATT and CDR2 SNEGSKA (reference sequence). This CDR3 has 12 amino acids. Here the CDR3 reads CSAPDQGSEAFF. Written as DNA, the CDR3 is TGCAGTGCTCCGGACCAAGGATCTGAAGCTTTCTTT.

The genes are TRBV2 and TRBJ2-5; no firm D call. Trimming removed 7 bases at V and 5 bases at J, with 5 bases between. This CDR3 comprises 10 residues. The V gene's germline CDR1 is SNHLY and CDR2 FYNNEI. The CDR3 nucleotides read TGTGCCAGCAAGAGCGAGACCCAGTACTTC. Its translation: CASKSETQYF.

The J gene is TRBJ2-1, the V gene TRBV27, with 9 bases aligning to TRBD2. Germline CDR1 and CDR2: MNHEY and SMNVEV (reference sequence). Trimming took 4 bases from V and 9 from J; bases not matched to a gene: 13. CDR3 length equals 16 residues. CDR3 coding DNA: TGTGCCAGCAGTTCCCATCCGGCGGGGGGGCTGGGTGAGCAGTTCTTC. The encoded protein is CASSSHPAGGLGEQFF.

The chain has TRBV12-3 or TRBV12-4 and TRBJ1-5, with D unclear. The CDR3 is 13 amino acids. V was cut by 4 bases and J by 2 bases, with 6 bases left in between. The CDR3 reads CASSYRRNQPQHF. CDR3 DNA: TGTGCCAGCAGTTATAGACGCAATCAGCCCCAGCATTTT.

The genes are TRBV6-5 and TRBJ1-5; no reliable D call. The V gene lost 4 bases and the J gene lost 2 bases, with 15 bases spanning the gap. The CDR3 runs to 16 residues. Germline V lookup: CDR1 MNHEY, CDR2 SVGAGI. CDR3 nucleotides: TGTGCCAGCAGTTCCACGGCAAAAGTGCGCAATCAGCCCCAGCATTTT. It encodes CASSSTAKVRNQPQHF.

The chain couples TRBV27 to TRBJ1-2; TRBD1 is a possible D gene (5 bases). Trimming shortened V by 5 bases and J by 1 base, and 14 bases separated the two germline ends. Germline V CDR1 and CDR2: MNHEY, SMNVEV (reference sequence). This CDR3 comprises 15 residues. CDR3 nucleotide sequence: TGTGCCAGCAGTACCGGGGCGGGAGGTAACTATGGCTACACCTTC. Residues: CASSTGAGGNYGYTF.

J is TRBJ2-5 and V is TRBV30; a possible D gene is TRBD1 (5 bases). Trimming took off 2 bases at V and 9 bases at J, with 28 bases between the two ends. From germline, CDR1 is GTSNPN and CDR2 SVGIG (reference sequence). The CDR3 is 17 residues long. The CDR3 sequence is CAWSPLLRGRLRKAQYF. CDR3 nucleotides: TGTGCCTGGAGTCCCTTATTAAGGGGCCGGCTAAGGAAGGCCCAGTACTTC. The whole variable domain, filled in from reference TRBV30 and TRBJ2-5, reads SQTIHQWPATLVQPVGSPLSLECTVEGTSNPNLYWYRQAAGRGLQLLFYSVGIGQISSEVPQNLSASRPQDRQFILSSKKLLLSDSGFYLCAWSPLLRGRLRKAQYFGPGTRLLVL.

This clonotype was detected once. The chain employs TRBV29-1 and TRBJ1-3; D is ambiguous. Germline CDR1 and CDR2: SQVTM and ANQGSEA. The CDR3 consists of 11 residues. Trimming took 7 bases from V and 4 from J, leaving 8 bases between them. DNA of the CDR3: TGCAGCGCGAAGGGAGGAAACACCATATATTTT. Amino acids: CSAKGGNTIYF.

The J gene is TRBJ1-5, the V gene TRBV6-2 or TRBV6-3; the D is unclear. The CDR3 length is 14 residues. The V gene's germline CDR1 is MNHEY and CDR2 SVGEGT. Trimming took 0 bases from V and 9 from J, leaving 12 bases between them. CDR3 residues: CASSYSNGVWPQHF. CDR3 in DNA: TGTGCCAGCAGTTACTCGAATGGGGTTTGGCCCCAGCATTTT.

This clonotype was seen only once. V is TRBV7-9 and J is TRBJ1-1, with D unresolved. V was trimmed by 6 bases and J by 10 bases, leaving 9 bases between them. Germline V gene lookup returns CDR1 SEHNR and CDR2 FQNEAQ (reference sequence). The CDR3 spans 10 residues. CDR3 protein: CASSIVGAFF. CDR3 nucleotide sequence: TGTGCCAGCAGTATCGTAGGAGCTTTCTTT.